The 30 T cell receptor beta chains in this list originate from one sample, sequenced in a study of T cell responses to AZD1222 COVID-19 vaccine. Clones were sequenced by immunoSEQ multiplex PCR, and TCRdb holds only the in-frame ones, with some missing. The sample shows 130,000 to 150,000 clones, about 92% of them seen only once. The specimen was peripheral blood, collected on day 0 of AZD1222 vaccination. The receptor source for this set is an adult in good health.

The CDR3 region is CASSLARANYGYTF. For the CDR3, the DNA is TGCGCCAGCAGCTTGGCCAGAGCTAACTATGGCTACACCTTC. The chain links TRBV5-1 to TRBJ1-2; D unclear. Trimming removed 0 bases at V and 0 bases at J, with 6 bases between. This CDR3 has 14 residues. Germline-derived CDR1 and CDR2 are SGHRS and YFSETQ.

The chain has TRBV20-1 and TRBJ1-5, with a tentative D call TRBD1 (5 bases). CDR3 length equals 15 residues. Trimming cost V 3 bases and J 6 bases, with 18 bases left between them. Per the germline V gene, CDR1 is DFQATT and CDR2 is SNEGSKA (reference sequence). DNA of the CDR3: TGCAGTGCTAGTGGTTTCAGGGACTGGGGTCAGCCCCAGCATTTT. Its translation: CSASGFRDWGQPQHF.

The CDR3 loop reads CASSKRHRGQRYGYTF. In DNA, the CDR3 is TGTGCCAGCAGCAAAAGGCACAGGGGGCAGAGGTATGGCTACACCTTC. The rearrangement joins TRBV21-1 to TRBJ1-2; the table's D call, TRBD1, was not checked against the DNA. TRBV21-1 is a pseudogene. CDR3 length: 16 amino acids.

The CDR3 sequence is CAISAGANTGELFF. Here the CDR3 DNA reads TGTGCCATCAGTGCAGGGGCGAACACCGGGGAGCTGTTTTTT. The rearrangement joins TRBV10-3 to TRBJ2-2, with D possibly being TRBD1 (6 bases). Germline V gene sequence: CDR1 ENHRY, CDR2 SYGVKD. The CDR3 is 14 amino acids. V lost 4 bases, J lost 0 bases, and 6 bases lay in between.

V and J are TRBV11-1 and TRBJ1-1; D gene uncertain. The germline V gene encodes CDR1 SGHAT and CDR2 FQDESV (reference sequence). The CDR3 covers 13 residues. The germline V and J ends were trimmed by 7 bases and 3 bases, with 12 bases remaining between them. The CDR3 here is CASTSTPYTEAFF. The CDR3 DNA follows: TGTGCCAGCACCTCGACACCATACACTGAAGCTTTCTTT.

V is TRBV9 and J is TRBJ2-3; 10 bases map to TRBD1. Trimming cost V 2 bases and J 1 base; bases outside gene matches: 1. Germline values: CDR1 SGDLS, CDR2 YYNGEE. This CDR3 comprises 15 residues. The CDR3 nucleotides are TGTGCCAGCAGCGTTGGGACAGGGGGCACAGATACGCAGTATTTT. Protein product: CASSVGTGGTDTQYF.

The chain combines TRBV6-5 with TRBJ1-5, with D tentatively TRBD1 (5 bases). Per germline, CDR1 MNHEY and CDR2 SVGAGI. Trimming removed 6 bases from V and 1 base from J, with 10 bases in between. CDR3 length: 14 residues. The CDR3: CASSFRDSNQPQHF. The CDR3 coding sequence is TGTGCCAGCAGCTTTAGGGACAGCAATCAGCCCCAGCATTTT.

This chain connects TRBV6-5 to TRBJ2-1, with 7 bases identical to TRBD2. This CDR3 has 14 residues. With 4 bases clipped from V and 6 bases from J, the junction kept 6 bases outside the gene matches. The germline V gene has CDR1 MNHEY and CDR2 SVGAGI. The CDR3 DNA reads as TGTGCCAGCAGTTCCGCTGGGGGGGGCAATGAGCAGTTCTTC. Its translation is CASSSAGGGNEQFF.

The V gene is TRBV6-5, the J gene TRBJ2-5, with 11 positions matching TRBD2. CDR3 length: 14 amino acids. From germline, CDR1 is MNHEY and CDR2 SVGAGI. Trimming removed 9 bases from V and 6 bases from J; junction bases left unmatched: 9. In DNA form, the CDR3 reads TGTGCCAGTTATAGCGGGGGGGCAGGGCAGACCCAGTACTTC. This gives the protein CASYSGGAGQTQYF.

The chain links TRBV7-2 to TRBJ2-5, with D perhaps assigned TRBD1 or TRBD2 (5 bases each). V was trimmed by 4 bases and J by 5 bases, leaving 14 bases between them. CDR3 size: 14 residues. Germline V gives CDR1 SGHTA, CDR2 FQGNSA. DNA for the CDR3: TGTGCCAGCAGCTGGGGGTCCGCTTGGGAGACCCAGTACTTC. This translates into CASSWGSAWETQYF.

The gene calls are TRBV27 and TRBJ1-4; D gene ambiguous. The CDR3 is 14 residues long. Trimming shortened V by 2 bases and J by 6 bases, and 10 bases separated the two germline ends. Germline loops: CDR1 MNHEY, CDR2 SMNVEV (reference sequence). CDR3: CASSLRGLDEKLFF. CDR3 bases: TGTGCCAGCAGTTTACGAGGGTTAGATGAAAAACTGTTTTTT.

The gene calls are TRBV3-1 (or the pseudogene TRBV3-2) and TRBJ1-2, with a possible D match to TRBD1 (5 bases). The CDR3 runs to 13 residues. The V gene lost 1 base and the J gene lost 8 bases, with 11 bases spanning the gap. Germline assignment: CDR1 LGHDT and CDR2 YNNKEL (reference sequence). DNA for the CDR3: TGTGCCAGCAGCCAAGTCCCAGGGAAGGGCTACACCTTC. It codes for CASSQVPGKGYTF.

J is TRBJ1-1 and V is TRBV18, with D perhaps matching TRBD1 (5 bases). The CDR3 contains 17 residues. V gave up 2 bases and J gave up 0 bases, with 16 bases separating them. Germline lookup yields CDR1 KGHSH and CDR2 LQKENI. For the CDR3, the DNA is TGTGCCAGCTCACCAGCCGGGGGATCACTCATGAACACTGAAGCTTTCTTT. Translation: CASSPAGGSLMNTEAFF.

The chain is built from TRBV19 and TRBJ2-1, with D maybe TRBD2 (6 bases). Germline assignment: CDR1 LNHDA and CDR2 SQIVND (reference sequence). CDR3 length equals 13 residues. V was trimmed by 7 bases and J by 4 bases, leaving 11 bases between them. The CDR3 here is CASIRELYNEQFF. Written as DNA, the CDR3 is TGTGCCAGTATCCGGGAGTTATACAATGAGCAGTTCTTC. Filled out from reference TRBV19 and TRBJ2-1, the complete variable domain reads DGGITQSPKYLFRKEGQNVTLSCEQNLNHDAMYWYRQDPGQGLRLIYYSQIVNDFQKGDIAEGYSVSREKKESFPLTVTSAQKNPTAFYLCASIRELYNEQFFGPGTRLTVL.

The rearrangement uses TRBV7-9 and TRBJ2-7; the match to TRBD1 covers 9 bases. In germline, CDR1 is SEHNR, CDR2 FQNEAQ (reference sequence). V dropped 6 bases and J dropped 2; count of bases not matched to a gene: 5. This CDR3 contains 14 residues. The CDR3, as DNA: TGTGCCAGCAGTGGACAGGGGAGGACCTACGAGCAGTACTTC. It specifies CASSGQGRTYEQYF.

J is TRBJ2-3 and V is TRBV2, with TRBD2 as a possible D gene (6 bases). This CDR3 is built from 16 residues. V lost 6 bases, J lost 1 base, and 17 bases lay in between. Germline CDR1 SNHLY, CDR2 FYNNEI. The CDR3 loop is CASSSWGELGTDTQYF. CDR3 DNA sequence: TGTGCCAGCAGCTCGTGGGGGGAGCTCGGCACAGATACGCAGTATTTT. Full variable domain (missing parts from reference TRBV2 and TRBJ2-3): EPEVTQTPSHQVTQMGQEVILRCVPISNHLYFYWYRQILGQKVEFLVSFYNNEISEKSEIFDDQFSVERPDGSNFTLKIRSTKLEDSAMYFCASSSWGELGTDTQYFGPGTRLTVL.

This CDR3 reads CASSLDRMLAEAFF. As DNA, the CDR3 is TGTGCCAGCAGCTTGGACAGGATGTTGGCTGAAGCTTTCTTT. This chain uses TRBV6-5 with TRBJ1-1, with TRBD1 matching 7 bases. Germline-derived CDR1 and CDR2 are MNHEY and SVGAGI. This CDR3 spans 14 amino acids. J was trimmed by 6 bases and V by 6 bases; bases with no gene match: 10.

The CDR3 protein is CASSKDRGPYNEQFF. CDR3 bases: TGTGCCAGCAGCAAGGACAGGGGCCCATACAATGAGCAGTTCTTC. V usage is TRBV27 and J usage is TRBJ2-1; TRBD1 agrees at 9 bases. There are 15 residues in the CDR3. With 6 bases clipped from V and 4 bases from J, the junction kept 7 bases outside the gene matches. Germline V gene data show CDR1 as MNHEY and CDR2 as SMNVEV (reference sequence).

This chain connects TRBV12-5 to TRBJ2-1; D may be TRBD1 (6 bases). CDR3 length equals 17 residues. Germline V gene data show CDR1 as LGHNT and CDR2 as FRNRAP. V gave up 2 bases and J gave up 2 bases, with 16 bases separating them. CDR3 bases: TGTGCTAGTGGTTTGCCCCTAAACAGGGTCCCCTACAATGAGCAGTTCTTC. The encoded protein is CASGLPLNRVPYNEQFF.

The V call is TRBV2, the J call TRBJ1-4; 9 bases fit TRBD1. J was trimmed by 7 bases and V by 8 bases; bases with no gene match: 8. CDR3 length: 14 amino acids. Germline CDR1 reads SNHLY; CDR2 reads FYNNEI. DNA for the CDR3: TGTGCCAGCGAGACGGGACAGGGCCCTGAAAAACTGTTTTTT. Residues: CASETGQGPEKLFF.

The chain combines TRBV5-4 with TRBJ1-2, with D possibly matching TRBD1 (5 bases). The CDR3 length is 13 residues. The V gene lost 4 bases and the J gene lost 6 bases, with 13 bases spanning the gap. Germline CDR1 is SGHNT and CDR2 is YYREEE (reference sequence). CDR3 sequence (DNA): TGTGCCAGCAGCCTGGGGGGGGTCGATGGCTACACCTTC. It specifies CASSLGGVDGYTF.

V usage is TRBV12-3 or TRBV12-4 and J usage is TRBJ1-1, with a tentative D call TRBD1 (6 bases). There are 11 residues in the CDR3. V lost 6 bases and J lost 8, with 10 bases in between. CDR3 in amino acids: CASRLGTEAFF. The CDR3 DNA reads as TGTGCCAGCAGACTAGGGACAGAAGCTTTCTTT.

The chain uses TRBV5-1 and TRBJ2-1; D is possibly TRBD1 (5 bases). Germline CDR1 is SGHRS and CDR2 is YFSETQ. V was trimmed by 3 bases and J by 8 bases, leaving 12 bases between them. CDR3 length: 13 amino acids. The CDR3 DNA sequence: TGCGCCAGCAGCTACGGACAAGGCTATGAGCAGTTCTTC. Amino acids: CASSYGQGYEQFF.

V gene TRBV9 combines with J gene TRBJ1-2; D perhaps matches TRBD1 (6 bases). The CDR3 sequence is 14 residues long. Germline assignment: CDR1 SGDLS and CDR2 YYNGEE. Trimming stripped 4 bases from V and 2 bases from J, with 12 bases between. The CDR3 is CASSSTRGNYGYTF. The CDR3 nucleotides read TGTGCCAGCAGCAGCACCAGGGGCAACTATGGCTACACCTTC.

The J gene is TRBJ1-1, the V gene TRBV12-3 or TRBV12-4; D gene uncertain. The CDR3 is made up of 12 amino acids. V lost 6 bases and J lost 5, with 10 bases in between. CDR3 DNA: TGTGCCAGCAGACCAGACGGAACTGAAGCTTTCTTT. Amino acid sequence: CASRPDGTEAFF.

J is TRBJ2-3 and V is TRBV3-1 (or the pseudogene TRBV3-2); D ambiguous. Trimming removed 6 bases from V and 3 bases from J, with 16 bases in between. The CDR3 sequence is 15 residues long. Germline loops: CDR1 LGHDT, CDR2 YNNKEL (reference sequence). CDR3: CASSRRDISTDTQYF. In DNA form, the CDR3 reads TGTGCCAGCAGTAGACGCGACATATCGACAGATACGCAGTATTTT.

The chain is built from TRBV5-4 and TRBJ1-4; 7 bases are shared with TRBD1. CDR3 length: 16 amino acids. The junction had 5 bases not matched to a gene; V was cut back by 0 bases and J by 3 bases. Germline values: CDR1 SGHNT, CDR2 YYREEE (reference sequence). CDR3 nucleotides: TGTGCCAGCAGCTTGGGCAGGGGGTCTTCTAATGAAAAACTGTTTTTT. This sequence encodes CASSLGRGSSNEKLFF.

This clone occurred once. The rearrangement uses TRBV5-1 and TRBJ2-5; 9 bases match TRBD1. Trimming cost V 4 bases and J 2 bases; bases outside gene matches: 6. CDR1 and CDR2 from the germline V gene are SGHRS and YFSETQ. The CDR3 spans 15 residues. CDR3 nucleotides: TGCGCCAGCAGCGAGATCGGGACAGGGCAAGAGACCCAGTACTTC. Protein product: CASSEIGTGQETQYF. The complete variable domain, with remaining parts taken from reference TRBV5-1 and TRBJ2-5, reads KAGVTQTPRYLIKTRGQQVTLSCSPISGHRSVSWYQQTPGQGLQFLFEYFSETQRNKGNFPGRFSGRQFSNSRSEMNVSTLELGDSALYLCASSEIGTGQETQYFGPGTRLLVL.

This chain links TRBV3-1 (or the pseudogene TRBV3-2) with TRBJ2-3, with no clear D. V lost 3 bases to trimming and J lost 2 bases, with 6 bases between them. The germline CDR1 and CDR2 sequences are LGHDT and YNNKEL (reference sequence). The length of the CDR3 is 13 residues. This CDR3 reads CASSHSLTDTQYF. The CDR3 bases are TGTGCCAGCAGCCACAGTCTCACAGATACGCAGTATTTT.

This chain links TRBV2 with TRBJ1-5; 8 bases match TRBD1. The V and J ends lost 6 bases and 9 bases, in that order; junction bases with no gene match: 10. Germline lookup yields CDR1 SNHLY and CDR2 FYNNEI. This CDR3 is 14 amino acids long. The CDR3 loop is CASRGRDRRRPQHF. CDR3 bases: TGTGCCAGCAGGGGCCGGGACAGGCGTCGGCCCCAGCATTTT.